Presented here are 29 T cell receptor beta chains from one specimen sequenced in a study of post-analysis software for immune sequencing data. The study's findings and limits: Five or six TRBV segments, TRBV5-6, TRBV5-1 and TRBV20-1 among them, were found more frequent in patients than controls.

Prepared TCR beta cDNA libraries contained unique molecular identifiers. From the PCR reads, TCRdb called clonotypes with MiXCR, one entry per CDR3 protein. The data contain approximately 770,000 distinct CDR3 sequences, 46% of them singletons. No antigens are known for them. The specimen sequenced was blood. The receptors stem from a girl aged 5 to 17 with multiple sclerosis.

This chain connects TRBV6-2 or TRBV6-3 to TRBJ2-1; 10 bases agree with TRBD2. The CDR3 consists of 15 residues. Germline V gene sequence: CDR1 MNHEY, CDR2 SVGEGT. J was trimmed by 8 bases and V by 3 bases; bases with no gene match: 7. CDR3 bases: TGTGCCAGCAGTTATTGGGCTAGCGGGAGTTATGAGCAGTTCTTC. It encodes CASSYWASGSYEQFF.

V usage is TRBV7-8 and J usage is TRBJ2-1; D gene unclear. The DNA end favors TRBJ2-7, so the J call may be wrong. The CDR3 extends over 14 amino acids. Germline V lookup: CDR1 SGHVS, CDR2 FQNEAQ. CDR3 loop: CASSTGRTYYEQYF. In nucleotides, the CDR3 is TGTGCCAGCAGCACTGGGCGGACCTACTACGAGCAGTACTTC.

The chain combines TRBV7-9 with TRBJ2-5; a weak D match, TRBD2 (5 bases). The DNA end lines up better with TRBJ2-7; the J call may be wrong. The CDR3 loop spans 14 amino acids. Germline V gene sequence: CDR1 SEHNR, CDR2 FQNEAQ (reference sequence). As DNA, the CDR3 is TGTGCCAACCTGCGGGCAGGTTTTTACTACGAGCAGTACTTC. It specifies CANLRAGFYYEQYF.

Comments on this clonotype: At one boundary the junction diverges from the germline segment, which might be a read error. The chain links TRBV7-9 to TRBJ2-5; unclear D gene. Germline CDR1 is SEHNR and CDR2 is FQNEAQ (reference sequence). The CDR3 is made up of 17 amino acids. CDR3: CASSLGMYIGQQEAQYF. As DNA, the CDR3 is TGTGCCAGCAGCTTAGGAATGTATATCGGGCAGCAAGAGGCCCAGTACTTC.

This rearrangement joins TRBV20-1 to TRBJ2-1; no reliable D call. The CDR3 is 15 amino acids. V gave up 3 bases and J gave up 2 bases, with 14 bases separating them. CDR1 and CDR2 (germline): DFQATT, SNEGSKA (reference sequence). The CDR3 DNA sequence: TGCAGTGCTAGCTCTCCCACGATCCCCTACAATGAGCAGTTCTTC. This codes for CSASSPTIPYNEQFF.

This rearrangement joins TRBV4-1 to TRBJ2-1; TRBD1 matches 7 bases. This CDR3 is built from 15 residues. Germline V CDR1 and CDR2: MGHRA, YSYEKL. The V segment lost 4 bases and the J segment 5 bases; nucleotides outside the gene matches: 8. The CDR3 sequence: CASSLPDRDNNEQFF. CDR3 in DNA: TGCGCCAGCAGCCTCCCAGACAGGGATAACAATGAGCAGTTCTTC.

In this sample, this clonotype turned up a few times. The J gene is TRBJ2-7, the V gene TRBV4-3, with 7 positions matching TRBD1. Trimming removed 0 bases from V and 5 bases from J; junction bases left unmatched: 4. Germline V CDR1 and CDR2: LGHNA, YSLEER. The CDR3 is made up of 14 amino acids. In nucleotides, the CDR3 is TGCGCCAGCAGCCAAGATGGGCAGGGGGACGAGCAGTACTTC. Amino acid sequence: CASSQDGQGDEQYF.

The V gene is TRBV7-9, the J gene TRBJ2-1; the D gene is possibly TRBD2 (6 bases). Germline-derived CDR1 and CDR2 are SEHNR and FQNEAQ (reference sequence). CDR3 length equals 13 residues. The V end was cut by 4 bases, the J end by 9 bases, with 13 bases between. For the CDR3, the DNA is TGTGCCAGCAGCTCCGGAGGGGTTTTTGAGCAGTTCTTC. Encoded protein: CASSSGGVFEQFF.

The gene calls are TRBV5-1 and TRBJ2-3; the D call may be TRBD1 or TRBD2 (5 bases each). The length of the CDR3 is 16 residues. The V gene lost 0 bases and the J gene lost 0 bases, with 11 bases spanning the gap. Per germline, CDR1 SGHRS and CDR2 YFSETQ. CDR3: CASSLVGDPSTDTQYF. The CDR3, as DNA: TGCGCCAGCAGCTTGGTAGGGGACCCAAGCACAGATACGCAGTATTTT.

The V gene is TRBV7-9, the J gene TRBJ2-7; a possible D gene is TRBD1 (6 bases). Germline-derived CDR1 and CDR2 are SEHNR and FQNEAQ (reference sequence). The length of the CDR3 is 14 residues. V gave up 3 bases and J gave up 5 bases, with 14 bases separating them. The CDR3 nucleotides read TGTGCCAGCAGCTTCGCAGGGGCCCCCAACGAGCAGTACTTC. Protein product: CASSFAGAPNEQYF.

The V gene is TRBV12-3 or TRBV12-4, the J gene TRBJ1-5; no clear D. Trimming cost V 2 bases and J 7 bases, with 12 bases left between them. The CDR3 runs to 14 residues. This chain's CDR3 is CASSLSFGFQPQHF. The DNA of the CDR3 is TGTGCCAGCAGTTTATCGTTCGGGTTCCAGCCCCAGCATTTT.

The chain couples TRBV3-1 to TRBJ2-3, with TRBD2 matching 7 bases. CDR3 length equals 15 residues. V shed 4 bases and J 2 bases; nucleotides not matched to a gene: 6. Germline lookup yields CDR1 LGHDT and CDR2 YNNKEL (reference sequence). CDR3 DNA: TGTGCCAGCAGCCGACTAGCTGATGTCACAGATACGCAGTATTTT. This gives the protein CASSRLADVTDTQYF.

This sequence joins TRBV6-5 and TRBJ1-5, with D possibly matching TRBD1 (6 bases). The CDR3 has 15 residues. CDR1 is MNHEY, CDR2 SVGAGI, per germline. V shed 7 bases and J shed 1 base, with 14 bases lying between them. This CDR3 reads CASILGQWSNQPQHF. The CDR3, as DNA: TGTGCCAGCATCCTTGGACAGTGGAGCAATCAGCCCCAGCATTTT.

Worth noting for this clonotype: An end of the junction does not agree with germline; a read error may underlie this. This chain's CDR3 is CAISDLWTDEQYF. CDR3 bases: TGTGCCATCAGTGATTTGTGGACCGACGAGCAGTACTTC. The rearrangement joins TRBV24-1 to TRBJ2-5; D is undetermined. The tail of the sequence fits TRBJ2-7 better, so the J call may be wrong. The CDR3 has 13 amino acids. Per the germline V gene, CDR1 is KGHDR and CDR2 is SFDVKD.

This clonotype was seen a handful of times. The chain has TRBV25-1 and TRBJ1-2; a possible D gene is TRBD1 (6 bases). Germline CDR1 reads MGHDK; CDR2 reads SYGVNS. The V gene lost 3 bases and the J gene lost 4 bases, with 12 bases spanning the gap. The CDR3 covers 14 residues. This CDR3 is CASSESGGGYGYTF. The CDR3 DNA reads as TGTGCCAGCAGTGAGTCAGGAGGGGGCTATGGCTACACCTTC.

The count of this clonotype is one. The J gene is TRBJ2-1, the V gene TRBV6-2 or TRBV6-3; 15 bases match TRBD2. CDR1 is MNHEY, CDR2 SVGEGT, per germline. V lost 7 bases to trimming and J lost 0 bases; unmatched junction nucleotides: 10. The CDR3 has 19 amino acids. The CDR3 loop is CASTTPGLAGGTSYNEQFF. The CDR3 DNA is TGTGCCAGCACCACACCCGGACTAGCGGGAGGGACCTCCTACAATGAGCAGTTCTTC.

In nucleotides, the CDR3 is TGCAGTGCTAGGAAGGGGACAGTCAACTATGGCTACACCTTC. Translation gives CSARKGTVNYGYTF. This chain joins TRBV20-1 and TRBJ1-2, with 7 nucleotides matching TRBD1. Germline V gene lookup returns CDR1 DFQATT and CDR2 SNEGSKA (reference sequence). Unmatched junction bases numbered 6, after V lost 3 bases and J lost 2 bases. The CDR3 spans 14 residues.

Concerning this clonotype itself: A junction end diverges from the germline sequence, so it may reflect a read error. The CDR3 DNA is TGTGCCAGCAGCCTAGCGGACTCTACGCAGTATTTT. Translating it yields CASSLADSTQYF. This chain links TRBV7-9 with TRBJ2-3; 7 bases are shared with TRBD2. Germline-derived CDR1 and CDR2 are SEHNR and FQNEAQ (reference sequence). The CDR3 runs 12 residues. Using reference TRBV7-9 and TRBJ2-3 for the parts outside the CDR3, the full variable domain is DTGVSQNPRHKITKRGQNVTFRCDPISEHNRLYWYRQTLGQGPEFLTYFQNEAQLEKSRLLSDRFSAERPKGSFSTLEIQRTEQGDSAMYLCASSLADSTQYFGPGTRLTVL.

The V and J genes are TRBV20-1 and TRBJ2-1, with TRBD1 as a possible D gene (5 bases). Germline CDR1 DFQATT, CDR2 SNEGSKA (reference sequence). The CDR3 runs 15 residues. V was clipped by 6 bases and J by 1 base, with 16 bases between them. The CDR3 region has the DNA TGCAGTGCCCTAACCGGGCAGGGTTCCTACAATGAGCAGTTCTTC. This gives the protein CSALTGQGSYNEQFF.

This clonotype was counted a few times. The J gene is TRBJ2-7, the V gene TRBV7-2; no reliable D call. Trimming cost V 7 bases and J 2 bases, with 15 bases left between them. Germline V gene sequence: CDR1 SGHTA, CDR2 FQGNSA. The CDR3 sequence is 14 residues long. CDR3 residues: CASTQVLTTYEQYF. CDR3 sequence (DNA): TGTGCCAGCACCCAGGTCCTTACCACCTACGAGCAGTACTTC.

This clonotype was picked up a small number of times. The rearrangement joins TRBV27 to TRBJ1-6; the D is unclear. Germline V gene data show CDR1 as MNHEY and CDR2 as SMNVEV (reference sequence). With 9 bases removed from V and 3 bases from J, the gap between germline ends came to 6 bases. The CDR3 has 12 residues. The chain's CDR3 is CASASYNSPLHF. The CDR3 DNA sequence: TGTGCCAGTGCCAGCTATAATTCACCCCTCCACTTT.

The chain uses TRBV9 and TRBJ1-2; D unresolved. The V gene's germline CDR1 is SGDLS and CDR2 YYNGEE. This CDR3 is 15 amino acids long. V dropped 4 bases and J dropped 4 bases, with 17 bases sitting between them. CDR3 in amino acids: CASSNGVYPGYGYTF. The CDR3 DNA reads TGTGCCAGCAGCAACGGGGTGTATCCAGGCTATGGCTACACCTTC.

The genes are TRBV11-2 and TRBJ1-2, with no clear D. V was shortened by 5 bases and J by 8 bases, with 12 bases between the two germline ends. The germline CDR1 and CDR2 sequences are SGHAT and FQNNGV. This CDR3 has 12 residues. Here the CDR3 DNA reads TGTGCCAGCAGCCCCACCCCCCGCGGCTACACCTTC. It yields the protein CASSPTPRGYTF.

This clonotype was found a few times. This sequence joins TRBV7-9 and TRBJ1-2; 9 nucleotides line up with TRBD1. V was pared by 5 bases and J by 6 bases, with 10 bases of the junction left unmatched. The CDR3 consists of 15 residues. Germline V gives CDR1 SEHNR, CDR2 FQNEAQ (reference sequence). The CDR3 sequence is CASSARDRVNHGYTF. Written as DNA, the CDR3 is TGTGCCAGCAGCGCCCGGGACAGGGTAAATCATGGCTACACCTTC. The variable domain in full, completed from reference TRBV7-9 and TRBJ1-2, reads DTGVSQNPRHKITKRGQNVTFRCDPISEHNRLYWYRQTLGQGPEFLTYFQNEAQLEKSRLLSDRFSAERPKGSFSTLEIQRTEQGDSAMYLCASSARDRVNHGYTFGSGTRLTVV.

The CDR3 reads CASSTTTGDRYEQYF. DNA for the CDR3: TGTGCCAGCAGTACCACGACAGGGGACCGCTACGAGCAGTACTTC. The chain joins TRBV12-3 or TRBV12-4 to TRBJ2-7; 8 nucleotides align to TRBD1. The CDR3 extends over 15 amino acids. Germline trimming cut 5 bases from V and 3 bases from J; bases unmatched to any gene: 9.

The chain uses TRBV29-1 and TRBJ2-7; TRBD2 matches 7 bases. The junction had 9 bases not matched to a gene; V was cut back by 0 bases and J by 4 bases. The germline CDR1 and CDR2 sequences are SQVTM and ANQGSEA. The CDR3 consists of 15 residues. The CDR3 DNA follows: TGCAGCGTTGAAGATCTAGGCGGGAGTCCATACGAGCAGTACTTC. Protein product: CSVEDLGGSPYEQYF.

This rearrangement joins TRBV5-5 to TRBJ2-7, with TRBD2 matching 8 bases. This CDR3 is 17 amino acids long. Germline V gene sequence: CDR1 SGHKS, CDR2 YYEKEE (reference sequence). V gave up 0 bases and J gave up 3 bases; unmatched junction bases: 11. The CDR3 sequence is CASSLGPTSGGLYEQYF. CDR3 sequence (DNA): TGTGCCAGCAGCTTGGGACCTACTAGCGGCGGCCTCTACGAGCAGTACTTC.

DNA for the CDR3: TGCAGCGTGGTTGTAGCGACGAACACTGAAGCTTTCTTT. Translating it yields CSVVVATNTEAFF. The chain is built from TRBV29-1 and TRBJ1-1; no clear D gene. The CDR3 totals 13 residues. V lost 6 bases to trimming and J lost 1 base, with 12 bases between them. Germline V gives CDR1 SQVTM, CDR2 ANQGSEA.

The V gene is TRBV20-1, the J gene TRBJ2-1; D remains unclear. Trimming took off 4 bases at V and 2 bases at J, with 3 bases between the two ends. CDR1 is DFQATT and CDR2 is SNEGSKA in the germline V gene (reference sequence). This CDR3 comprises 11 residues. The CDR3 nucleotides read TGCAGTGCTAAGCCCTACAATGAGCAGTTCTTC. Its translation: CSAKPYNEQFF.